This T cell receptor (beta chain) stems from a study of metastatic and nonmetastatic thyroid tumors. Overall study: Blood and tumor or nodule tissue repertoires from malignant and benign thyroid patients were compared. Study-level results: Malignant tumors reportedly showed significantly higher TCR beta diversity than benign nodules in both blood and tumor.

Many counts were recorded for this clone. Its antigen is as yet unknown. No treatment of any kind had been given to any patient before thyroid surgery. Study processing details: A classifier for distant metastasis in papillary thyroid cancer was constructed using CDR3 differences observed across clinicopathological groups. TCRdb re-called clones via MiXCR from the PCR reads. These V and J calls are TCRdb output, not the study's own analysis. The data contain 45,000 or so clones, less than 4.5% of them singletons. The receptor was derived from a female donor with papillary thyroid cancer or a benign thyroid nodule (not recorded which). Some clones in this sample may be carry-over from other donors' samples. The sequenced sample was blood.

This CDR3 reads CASTDRLGNGGTTNEKLFF. The DNA of the CDR3 is TGTGCCAGCACCGATAGACTGGGAAATGGGGGTACAACTAATGAAAAACTGTTTTTT. The J gene is TRBJ1-4, the V gene TRBV19; perhaps TRBD1 as D (5 bases). V lost 9 bases to trimming and J lost 0 bases, with 26 bases between them. Germline loops: CDR1 LNHDA, CDR2 SQIVND (reference sequence). CDR3 size: 19 residues.